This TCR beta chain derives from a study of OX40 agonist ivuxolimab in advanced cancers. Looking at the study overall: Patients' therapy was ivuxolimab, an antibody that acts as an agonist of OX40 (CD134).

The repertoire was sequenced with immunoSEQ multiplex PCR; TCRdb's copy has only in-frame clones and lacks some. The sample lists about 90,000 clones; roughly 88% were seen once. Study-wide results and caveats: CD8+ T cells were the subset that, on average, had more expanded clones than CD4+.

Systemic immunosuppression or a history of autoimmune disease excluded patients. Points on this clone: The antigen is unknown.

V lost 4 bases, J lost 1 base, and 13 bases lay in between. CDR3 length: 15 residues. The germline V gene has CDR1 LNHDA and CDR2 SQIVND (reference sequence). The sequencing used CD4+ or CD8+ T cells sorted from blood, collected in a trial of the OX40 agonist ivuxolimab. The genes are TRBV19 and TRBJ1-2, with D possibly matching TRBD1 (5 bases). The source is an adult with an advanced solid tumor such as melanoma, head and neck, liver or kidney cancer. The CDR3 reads CASSTQGRGNYGYTF. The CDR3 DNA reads TGTGCCAGTAGTACCCAGGGAAGGGGTAACTATGGCTACACCTTC.